This T cell receptor (beta chain) appears in the sequencing data of a study of cytomegalovirus exposure and HLA in healthy donors. Across the whole study: Roughly 170 million T cells yielded around 120 million unique TCR beta sequences in earlier analysis.

The PCR ran on 60 Vbeta and 13 Jbeta primers. TCRdb's table, derived via immunoSEQ multiplex PCR, lists solely in-frame clones and lacks some. The sample holds fewer than 250,000 clones; roughly 80% are singletons and the top ten take about 0.23%. In germline, CDR1 is SNHLY, CDR2 FYNNEI. CDR3 length: 16 residues. J gave up 9 bases and V 8 bases, and 11 bases lay outside the gene matches. This receptor was obtained from a girl aged 2-10 years in good health and CMV-seronegative. V usage is TRBV2 and J usage is TRBJ2-1, with 15 bases that match TRBD2. The sequenced material came from PBMCs. CDR3 in DNA: TGTGCCAGCTTAGGACTAGCGGGGGGGGTTAGGGGTGAGCAGTTCTTC. Encoded protein: CASLGLAGGVRGEQFF.